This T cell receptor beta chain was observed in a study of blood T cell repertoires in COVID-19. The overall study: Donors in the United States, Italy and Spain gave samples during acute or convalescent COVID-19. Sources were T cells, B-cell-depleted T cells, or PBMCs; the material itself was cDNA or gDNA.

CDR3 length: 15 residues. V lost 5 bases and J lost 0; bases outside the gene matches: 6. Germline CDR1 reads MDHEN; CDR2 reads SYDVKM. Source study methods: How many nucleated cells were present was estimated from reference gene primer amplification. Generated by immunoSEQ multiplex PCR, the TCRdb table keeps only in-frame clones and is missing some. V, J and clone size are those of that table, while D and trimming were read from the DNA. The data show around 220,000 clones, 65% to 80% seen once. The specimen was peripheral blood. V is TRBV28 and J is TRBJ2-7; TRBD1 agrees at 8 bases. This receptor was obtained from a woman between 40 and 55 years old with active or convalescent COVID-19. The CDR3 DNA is TGTGCCAGCAGTCGTCAGGGGGCCATCTCCTACGAGCAGTACTTC. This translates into CASSRQGAISYEQYF.